Listed below are T cell receptor beta chains from one sample, sequenced in a study of blood T cell repertoires in COVID-19. The method was immunoSEQ multiplex PCR; TCRdb's version includes in-frame clones alone and lacks a portion of them. The table has about 150,000 clones, 88% seen once. Sequences were obtained from peripheral blood. These receptors all stem from a man aged 45-60 years who had recovered from COVID-19. Both conserved end residues are part of each CDR3. A D gene is named only where the DNA matches it firmly. The size field is filled for only some rows; it gives once, few, many or a size class.

CDR3 length: 14
J gene: TRBJ2-2
clone size: NA
D gene: NA
V gene: TRBV28
CDR3 DNA: TGTGCCAGCGGACGGGGTGGGAAGCCCGGGGAGCTGTTTTTT
CDR3 protein: CASGRGGKPGELFF

CDR3 length: 13
J gene: TRBJ2-7
clone size: few
D gene: TRBD1
V gene: TRBV29-1
CDR3 DNA: TGCAGCGTCCGGGGACAGGGCGCCTACGAGCAGTACTTC
CDR3 protein: CSVRGQGAYEQYF

CDR3 length: 15
J gene: TRBJ2-1
clone size: NA
D gene: NA
V gene: TRBV18
CDR3 DNA: TGTGCCAGCACTGACTTAGAGGAGCCCTACAATGAGCAGTTCTTC
CDR3 protein: CASTDLEEPYNEQFF

CDR3 length: 13
J gene: TRBJ1-2
clone size: few
D gene: NA
V gene: TRBV2
CDR3 DNA: TGTGCCAGCAGTAACAGTCCTAACTATGGCTACACCTTC
CDR3 protein: CASSNSPNYGYTF

CDR3 length: 16
J gene: TRBJ2-4
clone size: NA
D gene: TRBD2
V gene: TRBV5-6
CDR3 DNA: TGTGCCAGCAACGCGGGAGGGAGCCTAGCCAAAAACATTCAGTACTTC
CDR3 protein: CASNAGGSLAKNIQYF

CDR3 length: 15
J gene: TRBJ2-2
clone size: NA
D gene: NA
V gene: TRBV25-1
CDR3 DNA: TGTGCCAGCAGATCCACGGGGGTGAGCACCGGGGAGCTGTTTTTT
CDR3 protein: CASRSTGVSTGELFF

CDR3 length: 16
J gene: TRBJ2-3
clone size: NA
D gene: TRBD2
V gene: TRBV6-2/TRBV6-3
CDR3 DNA: TGTGCCAGCAGTTACTCGGGCGGGAGGGCCACAGATACGCAGTATTTT
CDR3 protein: CASSYSGGRATDTQYF

CDR3 length: 14
J gene: TRBJ2-7
clone size: NA
D gene: NA
V gene: TRBV9
CDR3 DNA: TGTGCCAGCAGCGCGGCGGCAGGGGGGTACGAGCAGTACTTC
CDR3 protein: CASSAAAGGYEQYF

CDR3 length: 15
J gene: TRBJ2-2
clone size: NA
D gene: NA
V gene: TRBV19
CDR3 DNA: TGTGCCAGTACCCCCAGACAGCGTCGCACCGGGGAGCTGTTTTTT
CDR3 protein: CASTPRQRRTGELFF

CDR3 length: 17
J gene: TRBJ2-1
clone size: NA
D gene: NA
V gene: TRBV25-1
CDR3 DNA: TGTGCCAGCAGTGAATGGGGGGTGACGGGAGTGGGAAATGAGCAGTTCTTC
CDR3 protein: CASSEWGVTGVGNEQFF

CDR3 length: 14
J gene: TRBJ1-2
clone size: once
D gene: TRBD1
V gene: TRBV18
CDR3 DNA: TGTGCCAGCTCACCACTTTCACAGGGGTATGGCTACACCTTC
CDR3 protein: CASSPLSQGYGYTF

CDR3 length: 16
J gene: TRBJ2-2
clone size: NA
D gene: TRBD1
V gene: TRBV6-5
CDR3 DNA: TGTGCCAGCAGTTACGGACAGGGGGCGGTCACCGGGGAGCTGTTTTTT
CDR3 protein: CASSYGQGAVTGELFF

CDR3 length: 16
J gene: TRBJ2-1
clone size: NA
D gene: TRBD2
V gene: TRBV11-2
CDR3 DNA: TGTGCCAGCAGCTTAGTTGTAGCGGGGGGCGTCAATGAGCAGTTCTTC
CDR3 protein: CASSLVVAGGVNEQFF

CDR3 length: 16
J gene: TRBJ1-3
clone size: once
D gene: TRBD1
V gene: TRBV9
CDR3 DNA: TGTGCCAGCAGCTCGGGACAGCCGAGCTCTGGAAACACCATATATTTT
CDR3 protein: CASSSGQPSSGNTIYF

CDR3 length: 16
J gene: TRBJ2-1
clone size: NA
D gene: TRBD2
V gene: TRBV7-3
CDR3 DNA: TGTGCCAGCAGCACTAGCGGGGGGACACGTAACAATGAGCAGTTCTTC
CDR3 protein: CASSTSGGTRNNEQFF

CDR3 length: 13
J gene: TRBJ1-1
clone size: NA
D gene: NA
V gene: TRBV18
CDR3 DNA: TGTGCCAGCTCAGGGACACCCAACACTGAAGCTTTCTTT
CDR3 protein: CASSGTPNTEAFF

CDR3 length: 13
J gene: TRBJ2-7
clone size: NA
D gene: NA
V gene: TRBV5-4
CDR3 DNA: TGTGCCAGCAGCTTAACAGGGAAGTACGAGCAGTACTTC
CDR3 protein: CASSLTGKYEQYF

CDR3 length: 13
J gene: TRBJ2-7
clone size: NA
D gene: TRBD1
V gene: TRBV4-3
CDR3 DNA: TGCGCCAGCAGCCAAGAGACAGGGTTCGAGCAGTACTTC
CDR3 protein: CASSQETGFEQYF

CDR3 length: 15
J gene: TRBJ1-3
clone size: NA
D gene: NA
V gene: TRBV6-6
CDR3 DNA: TGTGCCAGCACCAAGACAAGCCCGTCTGGAAACACCATATATTTT
CDR3 protein: CASTKTSPSGNTIYF

CDR3 length: 15
J gene: TRBJ1-5
clone size: few
D gene: NA
V gene: TRBV28
CDR3 DNA: TGTGCCAGCAGCCTTAGGCGGGCAGGGGAACAGCCCCAGCATTTT
CDR3 protein: CASSLRRAGEQPQHF

CDR3 length: 16
J gene: TRBJ2-5
clone size: once
D gene: TRBD1
V gene: TRBV7-2
CDR3 DNA: TGTGCCAGCAGCTTAGCTATCGACAGGGCCCAAGAGACCCAGTACTTC
CDR3 protein: CASSLAIDRAQETQYF

CDR3 length: 12
J gene: TRBJ2-7
clone size: NA
D gene: TRBD1
V gene: TRBV12-3/TRBV12-4
CDR3 DNA: TGTGCCAGCAGTTTCCCCCGGACAGGGCAGTACTTC
CDR3 protein: CASSFPRTGQYF

CDR3 length: 14
J gene: TRBJ2-7
clone size: NA
D gene: NA
V gene: TRBV7-9
CDR3 DNA: TGTGCCAGCAGCTCACAGGGCCCCCCCTACGAGCAGTACTTC
CDR3 protein: CASSSQGPPYEQYF

CDR3 length: 13
J gene: TRBJ2-1
clone size: NA
D gene: NA
V gene: TRBV7-3
CDR3 DNA: TGTGCCAGCAGCTTAGTAGGGGACAATGAGCAGTTCTTC
CDR3 protein: CASSLVGDNEQFF

CDR3 length: 14
J gene: TRBJ1-6
clone size: NA
D gene: TRBD1
V gene: TRBV7-2
CDR3 DNA: TGTGCCAGCAGCCTGGACAGGGGGCCTTCACCCCTCCACTTT
CDR3 protein: CASSLDRGPSPLHF

CDR3 length: 16
J gene: TRBJ2-7
clone size: NA
D gene: TRBD1
V gene: TRBV5-1
CDR3 DNA: TGCGCCAGCAGCTTGGGGACAGGGCTTGCAAGCTACGAGCAGTACTTC
CDR3 protein: CASSLGTGLASYEQYF

CDR3 length: 17
J gene: TRBJ2-3
clone size: NA
D gene: TRBD2
V gene: TRBV3-1/TRBV3-2
CDR3 DNA: TGTGCCAGCAGCCAAGATAGAGCGGGAGGGAGGACAGATACGCAGTATTTT
CDR3 protein: CASSQDRAGGRTDTQYF

CDR3 length: 15
J gene: TRBJ2-1
clone size: NA
D gene: TRBD1
V gene: TRBV5-6
CDR3 DNA: TGTGCCAGCAGCTCCGATAGGGGGCCGAGGAATGAGCAGTTCTTC
CDR3 protein: CASSSDRGPRNEQFF

CDR3 length: 13
J gene: TRBJ1-5
clone size: few
D gene: NA
V gene: TRBV2
CDR3 DNA: TGTGCCAGCAGCCGACAGTGGGGTCAGCCCCAGCATTTT
CDR3 protein: CASSRQWGQPQHF

CDR3 length: 15
J gene: TRBJ2-7
clone size: NA
D gene: NA
V gene: TRBV7-9
CDR3 DNA: TGTGCCAGCAGCTTAGCTTTGGGGGGAGCCTACGAGCAGTACTTC
CDR3 protein: CASSLALGGAYEQYF

CDR3 length: 12
J gene: TRBJ2-2
clone size: NA
D gene: NA
V gene: TRBV2
CDR3 DNA: TGTGCCAGCAGTGACCCTAGCGCGGAGCTGTTTTTT
CDR3 protein: CASSDPSAELFF

CDR3 length: 18
J gene: TRBJ1-5
clone size: NA
D gene: NA
V gene: TRBV7-6
CDR3 DNA: TGTGCCAGCAGCTTAGAGTTTGGTGGAGGGAGGAGAGGACAGCCCCAGCATTTT
CDR3 protein: CASSLEFGGGRRGQPQHF

CDR3 length: 15
J gene: TRBJ1-6
clone size: NA
D gene: NA
V gene: TRBV6-5
CDR3 DNA: TGTGCCAGCAGGGAGGGACTTTTTTCCAATTCACCCCTCCACTTT
CDR3 protein: CASREGLFSNSPLHF

CDR3 length: 14
J gene: TRBJ2-5
clone size: NA
D gene: NA
V gene: TRBV7-2
CDR3 DNA: TGTGCCAGCAGCTTATATAGCGGAGAAGAGACCCAGTACTTC
CDR3 protein: CASSLYSGEETQYF

CDR3 length: 14
J gene: TRBJ2-1
clone size: NA
D gene: NA
V gene: TRBV27
CDR3 DNA: TGTGCCAGCAGCCCTGAGGTTAGGGGCAATGAGCAGTTCTTC
CDR3 protein: CASSPEVRGNEQFF

CDR3 length: 13
J gene: TRBJ2-1
clone size: once
D gene: NA
V gene: TRBV19
CDR3 DNA: TGTGCCAGTAGCCCCGGACAGTACAATGAGCAGTTCTTC
CDR3 protein: CASSPGQYNEQFF

CDR3 length: 14
J gene: TRBJ2-7
clone size: NA
D gene: NA
V gene: TRBV9
CDR3 DNA: TGTGCCAGCAGCGTAGCAGGGCTCGACTACGAGCAGTACTTC
CDR3 protein: CASSVAGLDYEQYF

CDR3 length: 15
J gene: TRBJ1-1
clone size: NA
D gene: TRBD1
V gene: TRBV7-9
CDR3 DNA: TGTGCCAGCAGCTCGGACAGGGGCCTAAATCTTGAAGCTTTCTTT
CDR3 protein: CASSSDRGLNLEAFF

CDR3 length: 14
J gene: TRBJ1-6
clone size: NA
D gene: TRBD1
V gene: TRBV18
CDR3 DNA: TGTGCCAGCTCACCCGACAGGGTTAATTCACCCCTCCACTTT
CDR3 protein: CASSPDRVNSPLHF

CDR3 length: 16
J gene: TRBJ2-3
clone size: NA
D gene: NA
V gene: TRBV2
CDR3 DNA: TGTGCCAGCAGTGAAGCCCAGGGGTGGAGCACAGATACGCAGTATTTT
CDR3 protein: CASSEAQGWSTDTQYF

CDR3 length: 16
J gene: TRBJ2-7
clone size: once
D gene: TRBD1
V gene: TRBV6-4
CDR3 DNA: TGTGCCAGCAGGACAAAACGGGACAGCCACACCTACGAGCAGTACTTC
CDR3 protein: CASRTKRDSHTYEQYF

CDR3 length: 18
J gene: TRBJ2-1
clone size: NA
D gene: TRBD2
V gene: TRBV27
CDR3 DNA: TGTGCCAGCAGTTTATCTCGACAATCCGCTAGCGGGAGAAATGAGCAGTTCTTC
CDR3 protein: CASSLSRQSASGRNEQFF

CDR3 length: 13
J gene: TRBJ2-7
clone size: NA
D gene: NA
V gene: TRBV10-1
CDR3 DNA: TGCGCCAGGACCCGAAAAGACAGGTACGAGCAGTACTTC
CDR3 protein: CARTRKDRYEQYF

CDR3 length: 15
J gene: TRBJ1-2
clone size: NA
D gene: NA
V gene: TRBV4-3
CDR3 DNA: TGCGCCAGCAGCCGAGAGTGGGGGGGAGGCTATGGCTACACCTTC
CDR3 protein: CASSREWGGGYGYTF

CDR3 length: 14
J gene: TRBJ2-1
clone size: few
D gene: NA
V gene: TRBV5-4
CDR3 DNA: TGTGCCAGCAGCTTGGTTGGCACCTACAATGAGCAGTTCTTC
CDR3 protein: CASSLVGTYNEQFF

CDR3 length: 14
J gene: TRBJ2-3
clone size: NA
D gene: TRBD1
V gene: TRBV7-2
CDR3 DNA: TGTGCCAGCAGCACGGACAGGGGGCTGGAAACGCAGTATTTT
CDR3 protein: CASSTDRGLETQYF

CDR3 length: 10
J gene: TRBJ2-3
clone size: NA
D gene: NA
V gene: TRBV30
CDR3 DNA: TGTGCCTCCCTTGCAGATACGCAGTATTTT
CDR3 protein: CASLADTQYF

CDR3 length: 11
J gene: TRBJ1-2
clone size: NA
D gene: NA
V gene: TRBV11-2
CDR3 DNA: TGTGCCAGCAGCTCCAGGGTTGCCTACACCTTC
CDR3 protein: CASSSRVAYTF

CDR3 length: 13
J gene: TRBJ1-1
clone size: NA
D gene: TRBD1
V gene: TRBV29-1
CDR3 DNA: TGCAGCGTTGAAGGGGACAGGAACACTGAAGCTTTCTTT
CDR3 protein: CSVEGDRNTEAFF

CDR3 length: 16
J gene: TRBJ2-1
clone size: NA
D gene: TRBD2
V gene: TRBV6-2/TRBV6-3
CDR3 DNA: TGTGCCAGCAGTTACTCGGTGGCTAGCGGGAGGGATGAGCAGTTCTTC
CDR3 protein: CASSYSVASGRDEQFF

CDR3 length: 16
J gene: TRBJ2-1
clone size: NA
D gene: TRBD2
V gene: TRBV2
CDR3 DNA: TGTGCCAGCAGTGGATTACTAGCGGGGGGGGACAATGAGCAGTTCTTC
CDR3 protein: CASSGLLAGGDNEQFF

CDR3 length: 12
J gene: TRBJ2-7
clone size: NA
D gene: NA
V gene: TRBV7-2
CDR3 DNA: TGTGCCAGCAGATACGGTACCTACGAGCAGTACTTC
CDR3 protein: CASRYGTYEQYF

CDR3 length: 14
J gene: TRBJ1-6
clone size: NA
D gene: NA
V gene: TRBV9
CDR3 DNA: TGTGCCAGCAGCTACGACAGAGGAAATTCACCCCTCCACTTT
CDR3 protein: CASSYDRGNSPLHF

CDR3 length: 16
J gene: TRBJ2-7
clone size: NA
D gene: TRBD2
V gene: TRBV7-2
CDR3 DNA: TGTGCCAGCAGCCCACTAGCGGGAGGGGCGGGCTACGAGCAGTACTTC
CDR3 protein: CASSPLAGGAGYEQYF

CDR3 length: 16
J gene: TRBJ2-5
clone size: NA
D gene: NA
V gene: TRBV14
CDR3 DNA: TGTGCCAGCAGCCAAGAGAACGGAGGAGTCTGGGAGACCCAGTACTTC
CDR3 protein: CASSQENGGVWETQYF

CDR3 length: 12
J gene: TRBJ1-2
clone size: NA
D gene: NA
V gene: TRBV6-5
CDR3 DNA: TGTGCCACCCTACTATCCGACTATGGCTACACCTTC
CDR3 protein: CATLLSDYGYTF

CDR3 length: 15
J gene: TRBJ2-1
clone size: NA
D gene: TRBD2
V gene: TRBV18
CDR3 DNA: TGTGCCAGCTCCCCTGGACTAGCGGATCACAATGAGCAGTTCTTC
CDR3 protein: CASSPGLADHNEQFF

CDR3 length: 15
J gene: TRBJ2-1
clone size: NA
D gene: TRBD1
V gene: TRBV5-1
CDR3 DNA: TGCGCCAGCAGCTTCCTCCAGGGGGCAGGAAATGAGCAGTTCTTC
CDR3 protein: CASSFLQGAGNEQFF

CDR3 length: 15
J gene: TRBJ1-1
clone size: NA
D gene: NA
V gene: TRBV19
CDR3 DNA: TGTGCCAGTAGTCCCCTGGACAGATCGAACACTGAAGCTTTCTTT
CDR3 protein: CASSPLDRSNTEAFF

CDR3 length: 14
J gene: TRBJ2-7
clone size: NA
D gene: NA
V gene: TRBV28
CDR3 DNA: TGTGCCATTAAACGTCCGGGGAGCTCCTACGAGCAGTACTTC
CDR3 protein: CAIKRPGSSYEQYF